Presented here are 12 T cell receptor beta chains from one specimen sequenced in a study of cytomegalovirus exposure and HLA in healthy donors. Primers included in the PCR were 60 Vbeta and 13 Jbeta primers. The data were produced by immunoSEQ multiplex PCR, yet TCRdb's version contains in-frame clones alone and is incomplete. There are some 120,000 clones in the sample; roughly 76% occur only once, and roughly 13% lies in the top ten. Sequencing was carried out using PBMCs. The receptors stem from a woman in her fifties or sixties in good health and CMV-seropositive.

The V gene is TRBV9, the J gene TRBJ1-1; no definite D call. Germline V gene sequence: CDR1 SGDLS, CDR2 YYNGEE. V shed 1 base and J shed 2 bases, with 12 bases lying between them. The CDR3 length is 15 residues. CDR3 coding DNA: TGTGCCAGCAGCGTAAGCGGAACCCTAAACACTGAAGCTTTCTTT. This gives the protein CASSVSGTLNTEAFF.

The chain recombines TRBV29-1 with TRBJ2-3; the match to TRBD2 covers 11 bases. The germline V gene encodes CDR1 SQVTM and CDR2 ANQGSEA. The CDR3 has 15 amino acids. The CDR3 protein is CRAGSGGARTDTQYF. The CDR3 region has the DNA TGCAGGGCCGGTAGCGGGGGGGCCCGCACAGATACGCAGTATTTT.

With respect to this clone: This CDR3 is also generated by other DNA sequences in the sample. The rearrangement joins TRBV4-1 to TRBJ1-3; D might be TRBD1 (5 bases). Germline CDR1 and CDR2: MGHRA and YSYEKL. Trimming pared 1 base from V and 0 bases from J, leaving 10 bases between. The CDR3 spans 16 residues. Here the CDR3 DNA reads TGCGCCAGCAGCCAAGGGCGGGGGTACTCTGGAAACACCATATATTTT. This gives the protein CASSQGRGYSGNTIYF.

The DNA for the CDR3 is TGTGCCAGCAGCTCCTCCTTGAAGTCCAGCTCTGGAAACACCATATATTTT. Protein product: CASSSSLKSSSGNTIYF. The gene calls are TRBV7-9 and TRBJ1-3; D is uncertain. Germline CDR1 and CDR2: SEHNR and FQNEAQ (reference sequence). The CDR3 is 17 residues long. Trimming stripped 4 bases from V and 0 bases from J, with 16 bases between. Based on the CDR3 plus reference TRBV7-9 and TRBJ1-3, the full variable domain is DTGVSQNPRHKITKRGQNVTFRCDPISEHNRLYWYRQTLGQGPEFLTYFQNEAQLEKSRLLSDRFSAERPKGSFSTLEIQRTEQGDSAMYLCASSSSLKSSSGNTIYFGEGSWLTVV.

This rearrangement joins TRBV6-5 to TRBJ1-3; a possible D gene is TRBD1 (6 bases). CDR1 is MNHEY, CDR2 SVGAGI, per germline. Between the trimmed V and J ends, which lost 5 bases and 7 bases, there was a span of 15 bases. This CDR3 is 14 amino acids long. The CDR3 loop is CASSKQGMGNTIYF. As DNA, the CDR3 is TGTGCCAGCAGTAAACAGGGAATGGGGAACACCATATATTTT.

This clone has just one count. The chain couples TRBV27 to TRBJ2-1; TRBD2 agrees at 14 bases. V was clipped by 3 bases and J by 8 bases; unmatched bases: 9. Germline V gives CDR1 MNHEY, CDR2 SMNVEV (reference sequence). This CDR3 is 17 amino acids long. CDR3 sequence: CASSFLGLAGAGDEQFF. The CDR3 DNA reads TGTGCCAGCAGTTTTTTGGGACTAGCGGGAGCGGGGGATGAGCAGTTCTTC.

The rearrangement joins TRBV5-1 to TRBJ2-1; 14 bases match TRBD2. CDR3 size: 17 residues. V trimming: 4 bases; J trimming: 2 bases; junction bases outside the gene matches: 5. Looked up from germline, CDR1 is SGHRS and CDR2 is YFSETQ. In DNA, the CDR3 is TGCGCCAGCAGCCCGACTAGCGGGGGGGCCGCCTACAATGAGCAGTTCTTC. It yields the protein CASSPTSGGAAYNEQFF.

This clone appeared once. Sequence at one end of the junction differs from germline and may be a read error. This sample includes further DNA sequences coding for the same CDR3. The chain employs TRBV6-6 and TRBJ1-3; tentative D call: TRBD1 (6 bases). The germline gives CDR1 MNHNY, CDR2 SVGAGI (reference sequence). The CDR3 has 16 amino acids. CDR3 nucleotide sequence: TGTGCCAGCAGTTACTCGGACAGCCCCTATGGAAACACCATCTATTTT. This gives the protein CASSYSDSPYGNTIYF.

This sequence joins TRBV9 and TRBJ1-3; D not resolved. Per the germline V gene, CDR1 is SGDLS and CDR2 is YYNGEE. V was cut by 0 bases and J by 4 bases, with 11 bases left in between. The CDR3 loop spans 15 amino acids. The chain's CDR3 is CASSVDVRVGNTIYF. DNA for the CDR3: TGTGCCAGCAGCGTAGATGTCCGGGTCGGAAACACCATATATTTT.

CDR3 in amino acids: CASSRDTLLDEQFF. CDR3 bases: TGCGCCAGCAGCCGGGACACTTTGTTGGATGAGCAGTTCTTC. J is TRBJ2-1 and V is TRBV5-1, with D possibly matching TRBD1 (6 bases). Germline-derived CDR1 and CDR2 are SGHRS and YFSETQ. The CDR3 totals 14 residues. With 4 bases removed from V and 8 bases from J, the gap between germline ends came to 16 bases.

The table lists this clone with a count of one. The V gene is TRBV27, the J gene TRBJ1-2; possible D gene TRBD1, 6 bases. In germline, CDR1 is MNHEY, CDR2 SMNVEV (reference sequence). CDR3 size: 15 residues. The V and J ends lost 4 bases and 4 bases respectively, with 16 bases between them. CDR3 in amino acids: CASSSGQTLSYGYTF. The CDR3 DNA is TGTGCCAGCAGTTCCGGACAGACTCTCAGCTATGGCTACACCTTC.

This clone was counted a few times. The rearrangement links TRBV25-1 to TRBJ2-7; 9 bases match TRBD1. Germline values: CDR1 MGHDK, CDR2 SYGVNS. The J segment lost 4 bases and the V segment lost 6 bases, leaving 4 bases of the junction unmatched. This CDR3 spans 13 amino acids. The CDR3 DNA is TGTGCCAGCAGACAGGGGGCTTCGTACGAGCAGTACTTC. Its translation: CASRQGASYEQYF.